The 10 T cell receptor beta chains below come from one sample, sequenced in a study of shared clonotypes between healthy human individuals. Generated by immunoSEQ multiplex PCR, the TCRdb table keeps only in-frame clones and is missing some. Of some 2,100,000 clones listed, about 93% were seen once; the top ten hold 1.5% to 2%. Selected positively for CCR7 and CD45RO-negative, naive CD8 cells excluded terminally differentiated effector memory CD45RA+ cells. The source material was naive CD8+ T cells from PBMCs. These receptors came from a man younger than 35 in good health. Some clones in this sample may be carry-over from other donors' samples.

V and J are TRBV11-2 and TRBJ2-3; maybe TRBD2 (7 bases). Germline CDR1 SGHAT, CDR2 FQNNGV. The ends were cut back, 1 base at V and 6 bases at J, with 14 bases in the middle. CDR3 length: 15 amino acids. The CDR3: CASSLAGEGGDTQYF. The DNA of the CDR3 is TGTGCCAGCAGCTTAGCAGGGGAGGGCGGTGATACGCAGTATTTT.

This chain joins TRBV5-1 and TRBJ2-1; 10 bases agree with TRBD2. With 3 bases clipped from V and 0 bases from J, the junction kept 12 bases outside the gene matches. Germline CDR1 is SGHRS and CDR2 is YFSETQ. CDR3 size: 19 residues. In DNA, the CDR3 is TGCGCCAGCAGCTCCTGGAAAAGCGGGAGGGCCGGCTCCTACAATGAGCAGTTCTTC. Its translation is CASSSWKSGRAGSYNEQFF.

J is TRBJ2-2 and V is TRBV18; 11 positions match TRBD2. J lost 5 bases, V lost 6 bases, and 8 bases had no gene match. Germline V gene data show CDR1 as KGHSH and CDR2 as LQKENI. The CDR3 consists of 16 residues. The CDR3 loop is CASSEDSGRATGELFF. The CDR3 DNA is TGTGCCAGCTCTGAAGATAGCGGGAGGGCTACCGGGGAGCTGTTTTTT.

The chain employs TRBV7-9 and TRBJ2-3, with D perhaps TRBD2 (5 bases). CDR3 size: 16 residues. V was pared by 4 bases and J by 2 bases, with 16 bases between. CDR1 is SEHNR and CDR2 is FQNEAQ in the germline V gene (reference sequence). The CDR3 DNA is TGTGCCAGCAGCTCAAACGACTACTCCTTCACAGATACGCAGTATTTT. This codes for CASSSNDYSFTDTQYF. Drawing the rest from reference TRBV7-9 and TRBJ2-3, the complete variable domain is DTGVSQNPRHKITKRGQNVTFRCDPISEHNRLYWYRQTLGQGPEFLTYFQNEAQLEKSRLLSDRFSAERPKGSFSTLEIQRTEQGDSAMYLCASSSNDYSFTDTQYFGPGTRLTVL.

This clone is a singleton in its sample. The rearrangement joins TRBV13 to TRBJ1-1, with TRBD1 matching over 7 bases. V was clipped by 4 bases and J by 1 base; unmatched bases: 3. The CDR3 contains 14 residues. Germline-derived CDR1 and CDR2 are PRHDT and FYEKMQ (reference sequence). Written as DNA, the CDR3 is TGTGCCAGCAGCTCCCGGGACAGGAACACTGAAGCTTTCTTT. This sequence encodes CASSSRDRNTEAFF.

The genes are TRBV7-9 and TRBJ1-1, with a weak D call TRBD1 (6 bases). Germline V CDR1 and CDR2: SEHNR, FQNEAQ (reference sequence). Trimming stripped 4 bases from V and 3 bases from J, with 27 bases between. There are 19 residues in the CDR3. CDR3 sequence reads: CASSSPKRGTGIEDTEAFF. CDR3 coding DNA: TGTGCCAGCAGCTCTCCCAAAAGGGGTACAGGGATTGAGGACACTGAAGCTTTCTTT.

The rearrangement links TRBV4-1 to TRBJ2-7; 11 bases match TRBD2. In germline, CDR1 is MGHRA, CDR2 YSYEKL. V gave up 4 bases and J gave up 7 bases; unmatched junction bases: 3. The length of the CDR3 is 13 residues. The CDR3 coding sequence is TGCGCCAGCAGCCTACTAGCGGGAGTTGAGCAGTACTTC. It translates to CASSLLAGVEQYF.

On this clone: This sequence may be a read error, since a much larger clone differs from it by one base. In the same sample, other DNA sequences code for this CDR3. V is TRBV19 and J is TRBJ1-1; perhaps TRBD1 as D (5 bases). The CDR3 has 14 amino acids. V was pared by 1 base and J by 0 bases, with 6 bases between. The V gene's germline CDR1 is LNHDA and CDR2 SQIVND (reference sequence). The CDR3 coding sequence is TGTGCCAGTAGTATAGGGGGACTGAACACTGAAGCTTTCTTT. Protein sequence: CASSIGGLNTEAFF.

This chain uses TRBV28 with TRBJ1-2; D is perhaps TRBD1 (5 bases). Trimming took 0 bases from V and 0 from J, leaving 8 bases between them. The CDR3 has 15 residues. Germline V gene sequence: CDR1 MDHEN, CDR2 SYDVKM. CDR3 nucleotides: TGTGCCAGCAGTTTATGGCAGGGTTCTAACTATGGCTACACCTTC. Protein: CASSLWQGSNYGYTF.

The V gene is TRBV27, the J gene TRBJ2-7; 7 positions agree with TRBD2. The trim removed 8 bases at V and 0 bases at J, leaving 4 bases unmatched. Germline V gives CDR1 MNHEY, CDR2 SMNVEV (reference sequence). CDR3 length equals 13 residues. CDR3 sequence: CASGEGSSYEQYF. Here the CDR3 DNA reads TGTGCCAGCGGGGAGGGGAGCTCCTACGAGCAGTACTTC.